This entry describes one T cell receptor (beta chain). This entry belongs to a study of blood T cell repertoires in COVID-19. At the level of the study: The United States, Italy and Spain were the sources of the acute and convalescent COVID-19 samples. T cells, B-cell-depleted T cells, or PBMCs provided the cDNA or gDNA that served as material.

Which cohort a participant joined came from the clinical history participants gave. This CDR3 contains 15 residues. After removal of 6 bases from V and 2 bases from J, the junction contained 6 bases not matched to a gene. Germline loops: CDR1 MNHEY, CDR2 SMNVEV (reference sequence). Original processing methods: The authors estimated nucleated cell counts from reference gene primer amplification. The data were produced by immunoSEQ multiplex PCR, yet TCRdb's version contains in-frame clones alone and is incomplete. That table supplies the V and J calls and clone size; D and trimming were determined from the DNA. The sample consists of roughly 290,000 clones, nearly 90% of them appearing once.

The sample comprised PBMCs or T cells enriched from blood (not recorded which). The sequence derives from a woman aged 18-29 years with acute COVID-19. The V gene is TRBV27, the J gene TRBJ2-7; 11 nucleotides align to TRBD2. CDR3 loop: CASSTGTSGPYEQYF. The CDR3 DNA reads as TGTGCCAGCAGCACTGGGACTAGCGGCCCCTACGAGCAGTACTTC.